The TCR beta chain described here comes from a study of cytomegalovirus exposure and HLA in healthy donors. Turning to the study itself: As released early, the data held 80 million to 90 million unique TCRs from HLA-typed donors. Findings of the study overall: In a later analysis, a genetic analysis reported fewer productive-TCR N-insertions in an Asian-associated ancestry cluster than the cohort average. According to an earlier analysis, most TCR beta V segments yielded productive rearrangements about 90% or about 30% of the time. Reports described diagnosis of cytomegalovirus status by the classifier as highly specific and sensitive.

Trimming removed 2 bases at V and 4 bases at J, with 16 bases between. Germline V gene data show CDR1 as GTSNPN and CDR2 as SVGIG (reference sequence). The CDR3 spans 15 residues. Vbeta (60) and Jbeta (13) primers were used in the PCR. The repertoire was sequenced with immunoSEQ multiplex PCR; TCRdb's copy has only in-frame clones and lacks some. Here the sample spans 150,000 or so clones, roughly 84% being singletons. In the case of this clone: The antigen remains unidentified.

This receptor was obtained from a man aged 25-45 years in good health and CMV-seronegative. The sequenced sample was PBMCs. The V call is TRBV30, the J call TRBJ2-3; unclear D gene. CDR3 coding DNA: TGTGCCTGGAGTAAGAGCACCCCTGGAGCAGATACGCAGTATTTT. Amino acid sequence: CAWSKSTPGADTQYF.